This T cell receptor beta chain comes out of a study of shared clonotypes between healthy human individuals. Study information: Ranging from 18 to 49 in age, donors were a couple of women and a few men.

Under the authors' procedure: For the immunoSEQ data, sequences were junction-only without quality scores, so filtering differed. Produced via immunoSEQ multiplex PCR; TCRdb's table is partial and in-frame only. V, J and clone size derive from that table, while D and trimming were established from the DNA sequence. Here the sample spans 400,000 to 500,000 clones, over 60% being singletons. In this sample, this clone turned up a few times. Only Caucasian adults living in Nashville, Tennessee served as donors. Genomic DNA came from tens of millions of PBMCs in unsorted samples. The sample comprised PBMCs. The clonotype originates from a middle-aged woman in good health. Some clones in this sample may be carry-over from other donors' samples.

CDR3 protein: CASSLDLARGADTQYF. CDR3 DNA sequence: TGTGCCAGCAGCTTAGATCTGGCCAGGGGGGCAGATACGCAGTATTTT. The chain is built from TRBV11-2 and TRBJ2-3; possibly TRBD1 for D (7 bases). The CDR3 sequence is 16 residues long. In germline, CDR1 is SGHAT, CDR2 FQNNGV. V was clipped by 0 bases and J by 4 bases, with 14 bases between them.